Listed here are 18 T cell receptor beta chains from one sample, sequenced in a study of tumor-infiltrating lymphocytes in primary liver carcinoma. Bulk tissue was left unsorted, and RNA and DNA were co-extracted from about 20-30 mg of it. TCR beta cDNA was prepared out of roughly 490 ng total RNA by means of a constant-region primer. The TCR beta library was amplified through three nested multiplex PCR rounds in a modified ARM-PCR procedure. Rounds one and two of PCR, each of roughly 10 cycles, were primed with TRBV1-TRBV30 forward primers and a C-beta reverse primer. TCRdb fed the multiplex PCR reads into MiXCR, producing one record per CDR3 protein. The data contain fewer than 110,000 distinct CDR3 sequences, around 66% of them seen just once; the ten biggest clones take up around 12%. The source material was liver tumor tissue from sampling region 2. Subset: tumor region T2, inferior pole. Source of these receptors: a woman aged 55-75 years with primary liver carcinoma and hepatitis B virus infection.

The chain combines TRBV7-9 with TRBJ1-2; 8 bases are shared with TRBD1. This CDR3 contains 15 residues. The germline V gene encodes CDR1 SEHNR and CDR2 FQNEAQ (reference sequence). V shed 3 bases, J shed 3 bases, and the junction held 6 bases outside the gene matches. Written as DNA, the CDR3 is TGTGCCAGCAGCTTGACAGGGGTTAGGCACTATGGCTACACCTTC. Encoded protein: CASSLTGVRHYGYTF. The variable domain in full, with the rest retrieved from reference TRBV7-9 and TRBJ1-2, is DTGVSQNPRHKITKRGQNVTFRCDPISEHNRLYWYRQTLGQGPEFLTYFQNEAQLEKSRLLSDRFSAERPKGSFSTLEIQRTEQGDSAMYLCASSLTGVRHYGYTFGSGTRLTVV.

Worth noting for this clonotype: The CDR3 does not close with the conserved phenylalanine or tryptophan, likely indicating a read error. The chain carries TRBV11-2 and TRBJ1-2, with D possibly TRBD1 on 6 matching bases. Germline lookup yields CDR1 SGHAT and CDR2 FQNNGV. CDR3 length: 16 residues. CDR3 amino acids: CAGSLGTPEGFYGYTS. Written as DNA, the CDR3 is TGTGCCGGCAGCCTCGGGACACCGGAGGGGTTCTACGGCTACACCTCC.

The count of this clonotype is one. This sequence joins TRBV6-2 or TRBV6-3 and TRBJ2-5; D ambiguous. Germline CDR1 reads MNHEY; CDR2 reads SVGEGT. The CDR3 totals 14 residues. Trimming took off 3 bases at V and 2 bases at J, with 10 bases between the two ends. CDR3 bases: TGTGCCAGCAGTTATCGGAGCTCTCAAGAGACCCAGTACTTC. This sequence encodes CASSYRSSQETQYF.

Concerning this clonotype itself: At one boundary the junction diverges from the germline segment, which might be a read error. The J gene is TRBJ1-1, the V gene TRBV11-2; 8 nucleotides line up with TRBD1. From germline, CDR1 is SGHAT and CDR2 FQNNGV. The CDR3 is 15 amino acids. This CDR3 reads CASSLDQGAGNETFF. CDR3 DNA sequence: TGTGCCAGCAGCTTAGATCAGGGGGCAGGAAATGAAACTTTCTTT.

CDR3 bases: TGCAGCGTCACGGGGCACTCGGGGGAGCTGTTTTTT. This translates into CSVTGHSGELFF. The V gene is TRBV29-1, the J gene TRBJ2-2, with D perhaps given as TRBD1 or TRBD2 (5 bases each). Trimming shortened V by 6 bases and J by 8 bases, and 13 bases separated the two germline ends. The V gene's germline CDR1 is SQVTM and CDR2 ANQGSEA. CDR3 length equals 12 residues.

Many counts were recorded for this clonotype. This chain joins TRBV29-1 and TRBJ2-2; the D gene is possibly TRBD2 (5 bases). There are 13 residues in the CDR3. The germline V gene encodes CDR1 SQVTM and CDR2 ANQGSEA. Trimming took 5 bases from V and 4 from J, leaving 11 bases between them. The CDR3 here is CSVPVGGTGELFF. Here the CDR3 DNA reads TGCAGCGTTCCTGTTGGAGGCACCGGGGAGCTGTTTTTT.

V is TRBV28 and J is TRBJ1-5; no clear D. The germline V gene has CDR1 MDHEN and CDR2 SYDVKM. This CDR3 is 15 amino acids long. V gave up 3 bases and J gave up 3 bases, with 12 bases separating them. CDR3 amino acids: CASSFRRSNNQPQHF. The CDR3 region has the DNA TGTGCCAGCAGTTTCCGGAGGTCCAACAATCAGCCCCAGCATTTT.

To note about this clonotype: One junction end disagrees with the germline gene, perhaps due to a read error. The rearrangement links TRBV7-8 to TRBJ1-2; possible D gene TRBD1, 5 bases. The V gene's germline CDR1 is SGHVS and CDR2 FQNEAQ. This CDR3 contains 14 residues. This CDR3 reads CASNLVSGNYSYTF. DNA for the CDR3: TGTGCCAGCAACTTAGTCTCAGGGAACTATAGCTACACCTTT. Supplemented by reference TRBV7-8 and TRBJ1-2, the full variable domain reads GAGVSQSPRYKVAKRGQDVALRCDPISGHVSLFWYQQALGQGPEFLTYFQNEAQLDKSGLPSDRFFAERPEGSVSTLKIQRTQQEDSAVYLCASNLVSGNYSYTFGSGTRLTVV.

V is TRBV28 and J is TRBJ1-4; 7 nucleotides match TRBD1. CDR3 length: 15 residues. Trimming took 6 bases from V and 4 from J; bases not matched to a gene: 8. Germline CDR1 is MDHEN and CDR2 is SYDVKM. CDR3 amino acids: CASRLDRAFNEKLFF. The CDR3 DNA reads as TGTGCCAGCAGGCTTGACAGGGCCTTTAATGAAAAACTGTTTTTT.

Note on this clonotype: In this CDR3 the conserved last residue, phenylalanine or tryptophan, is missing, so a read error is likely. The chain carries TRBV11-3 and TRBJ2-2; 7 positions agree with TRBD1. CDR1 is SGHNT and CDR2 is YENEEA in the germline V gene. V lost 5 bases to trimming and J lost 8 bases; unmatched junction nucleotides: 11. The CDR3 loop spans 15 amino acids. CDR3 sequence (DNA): TGTGCCAGCAGCCCCGACAGGGTGAACATTGGGGAGCTGTTTCTT. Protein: CASSPDRVNIGELFL.

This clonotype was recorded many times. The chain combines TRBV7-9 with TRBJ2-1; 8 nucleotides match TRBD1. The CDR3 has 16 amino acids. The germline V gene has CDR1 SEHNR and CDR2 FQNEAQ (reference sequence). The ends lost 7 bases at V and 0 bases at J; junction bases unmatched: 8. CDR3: CASNGQGGYSYNEQFF. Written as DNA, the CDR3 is TGTGCCAGCAACGGACAGGGTGGATACTCCTACAATGAGCAGTTCTTC.

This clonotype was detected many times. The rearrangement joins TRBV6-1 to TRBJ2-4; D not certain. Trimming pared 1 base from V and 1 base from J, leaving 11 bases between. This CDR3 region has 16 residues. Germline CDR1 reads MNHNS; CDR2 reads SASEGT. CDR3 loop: CASSEVLSSAKNIQYF. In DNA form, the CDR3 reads TGTGCCAGCAGTGAAGTTCTCTCAAGCGCCAAAAACATTCAGTACTTC.

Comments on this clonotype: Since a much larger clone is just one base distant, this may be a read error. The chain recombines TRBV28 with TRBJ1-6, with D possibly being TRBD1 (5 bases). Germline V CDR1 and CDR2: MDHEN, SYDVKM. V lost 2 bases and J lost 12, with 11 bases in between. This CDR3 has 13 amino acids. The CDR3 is CASSLVGDQPLHF. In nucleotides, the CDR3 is TGTGCCAGCAGTTTAGTGGGGGATCAACCCCTCCACTTT.

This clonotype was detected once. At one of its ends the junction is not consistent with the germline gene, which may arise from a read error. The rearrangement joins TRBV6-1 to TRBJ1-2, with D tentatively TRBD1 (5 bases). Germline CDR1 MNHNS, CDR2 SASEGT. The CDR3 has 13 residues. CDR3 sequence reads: CPSSGPGYYGYTF. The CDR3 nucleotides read TGTCCTAGCAGCGGGCCAGGGTACTATGGCTACACCTTT.

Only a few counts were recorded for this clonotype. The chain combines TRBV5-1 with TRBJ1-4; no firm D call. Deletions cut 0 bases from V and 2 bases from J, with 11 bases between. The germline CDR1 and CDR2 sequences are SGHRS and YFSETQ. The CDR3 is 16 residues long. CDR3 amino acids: CASSLAFGLTNEKLFF. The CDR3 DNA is TGCGCCAGCAGCTTGGCCTTCGGGCTCACTAATGAAAAACTGTTTTTT.

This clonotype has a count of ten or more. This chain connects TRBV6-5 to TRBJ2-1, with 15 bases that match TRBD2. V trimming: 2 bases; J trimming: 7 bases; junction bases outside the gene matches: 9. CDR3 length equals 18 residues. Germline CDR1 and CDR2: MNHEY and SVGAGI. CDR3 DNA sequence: TGTGCCAGCAGTTACGCAGGACTAGCGGGAGGGTCGGATAATGAGCAGTTCTTC. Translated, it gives CASSYAGLAGGSDNEQFF.

For the CDR3, the DNA is TGTGCCAGAAGCAAAACGACAGGGGGCAATCAGCCCCAGCATTTT. Translated: CARSKTTGGNQPQHF. This chain links TRBV7-9 with TRBJ1-5; 8 nucleotides match TRBD1. V lost 9 bases to trimming and J lost 2 bases; unmatched junction nucleotides: 9. CDR3 length: 15 amino acids. Germline V lookup: CDR1 SEHNR, CDR2 FQNEAQ (reference sequence).

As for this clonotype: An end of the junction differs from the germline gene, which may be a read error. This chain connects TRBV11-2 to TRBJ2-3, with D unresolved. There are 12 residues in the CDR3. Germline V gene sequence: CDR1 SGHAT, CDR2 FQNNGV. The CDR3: CTRSHWADTQYF. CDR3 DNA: TGTACCAGGAGCCACTGGGCGGATACGCAGTATTTT.